Each of the 28 T cell receptor beta chains below was sequenced from the same sample in a study of cytomegalovirus exposure and HLA in healthy donors. The PCR contained 60 Vbeta and 13 Jbeta primers. Sequencing was performed with immunoSEQ multiplex PCR; in TCRdb, only in-frame clones are kept and a portion is missing. The data contain some 63,000 clones, 75% to 85% of them seen just once; the ten biggest clones take up under 4%. Sequencing input: PBMCs. These receptors all come from a woman in her thirties or forties in good health and CMV-seronegative.

The chain joins TRBV27 to TRBJ1-1, with a weak D call TRBD1 (5 bases). CDR1 MNHEY and CDR2 SMNVEV come from the germline V gene (reference sequence). The CDR3 contains 13 residues. Between the trimmed V and J ends, which lost 2 bases and 5 bases, there was a span of 9 bases. The CDR3 protein is CASSLAGVTEAFF. Written as DNA, the CDR3 is TGTGCCAGCAGTTTAGCGGGGGTTACTGAAGCTTTCTTT.

Notes on this clone: One end of the junction varies from germline; a read error may be responsible. The chain joins TRBV2 to TRBJ1-5, with D tentatively TRBD1 (5 bases). Germline V gives CDR1 SNHLY, CDR2 FYNNEI. The CDR3 totals 16 residues. The CDR3, as DNA: TGTGCCAGCAGTGATGGGGGAGGGTATAGCAATCGGCCCCAGCATTTT. Its protein product is CASSDGGGYSNRPQHF.

V gene TRBV2 combines with J gene TRBJ2-7; maybe TRBD2 (5 bases). CDR1 SNHLY and CDR2 FYNNEI come from the germline V gene. V lost 8 bases and J 2 bases, leaving 7 bases between the germline ends. This CDR3 has 11 residues. CDR3 nucleotides: TGTGCCAGCGGGAGTACCTACGAGCAGTACTTC. It is translated as CASGSTYEQYF.

The V gene is TRBV28, the J gene TRBJ1-2; 8 bases line up with TRBD1. CDR3 length equals 13 residues. Germline CDR1 MDHEN, CDR2 SYDVKM. The V gene end was trimmed by 6 bases and the J gene end by 8 bases; junction bases not matched to a gene: 8. This CDR3 is CASRGQGALGYTF. CDR3 nucleotides: TGTGCCAGCAGAGGGCAGGGGGCGTTGGGCTACACCTTC.

This chain links TRBV2 with TRBJ2-7; 8 bases line up with TRBD2. This CDR3 spans 17 amino acids. J lost 3 bases, V lost 4 bases, and 14 bases had no gene match. The germline V gene encodes CDR1 SNHLY and CDR2 FYNNEI. CDR3 DNA: TGTGCCAGCAGTGGAGCCTTTGGACTAGCTCGCTTCTACGAGCAGTACTTC. Its translation: CASSGAFGLARFYEQYF.

The chain combines TRBV29-1 with TRBJ2-5, with 10 nucleotides matching TRBD2. V lost 3 bases to trimming and J lost 4 bases; unmatched junction nucleotides: 5. This CDR3 comprises 14 residues. Germline lookup yields CDR1 SQVTM and CDR2 ANQGSEA. Here the CDR3 reads CSVDASGRTETQYF. Written as DNA, the CDR3 is TGCAGCGTTGACGCTAGCGGGAGAACAGAGACCCAGTACTTC.

Only one count was recorded for this clone. This chain connects TRBV19 to TRBJ2-7, with 10 bases lining up with TRBD2. This CDR3 region has 17 residues. Germline V lookup: CDR1 LNHDA, CDR2 SQIVND (reference sequence). Germline trimming cut 1 base from V and 3 bases from J; bases unmatched to any gene: 9. The CDR3 nucleotides read TGTGCCAGTAGTATAGGGCTAGCGGGAGATGTGGTCTACGAGCAGTACTTC. Residues: CASSIGLAGDVVYEQYF.

The V gene is TRBV11-2, the J gene TRBJ2-3; D perhaps matches TRBD1 (6 bases). Germline CDR1 SGHAT, CDR2 FQNNGV. Trimming took off 4 bases at V and 5 bases at J, with 25 bases between the two ends. The CDR3 is made up of 18 amino acids. CDR3 nucleotides: TGTGCCAGCAGCTCCAGGCCCGGCAGGGGCGTGGGGTTAGATACGCAGTATTTT. Amino acids: CASSSRPGRGVGLDTQYF.

A few counts support this clone. The CDR3 loop is CASRPDRGRYQPQHF. In DNA form, the CDR3 reads TGTGCCAGTAGGCCGGACAGGGGGCGGTATCAGCCCCAGCATTTT. The rearrangement joins TRBV19 to TRBJ1-5; 11 bases map to TRBD1. Trimming removed 6 bases from V and 5 bases from J; junction bases left unmatched: 6. Germline V CDR1 and CDR2: LNHDA, SQIVND (reference sequence). This CDR3 is built from 15 residues.

The V and J genes are TRBV4-3 and TRBJ2-1; 11 bases fit TRBD2. This CDR3 comprises 15 residues. The germline gives CDR1 LGHNA, CDR2 YSLEER. The J segment lost 5 bases and the V segment lost 6 bases, leaving 6 bases of the junction unmatched. The CDR3 loop reads CASRGGLADNNEQFF. The CDR3 DNA is TGCGCCAGCAGGGGGGGACTAGCGGACAACAATGAGCAGTTCTTC.

The chain joins TRBV10-3 to TRBJ2-2, with 7 bases aligning to TRBD2. Germline values: CDR1 ENHRY, CDR2 SYGVKD. Trimming removed 3 bases from V and 6 bases from J; junction bases left unmatched: 7. This CDR3 is 15 amino acids long. CDR3 sequence: CAISERGRGSGELFF. The CDR3 region has the DNA TGTGCCATCAGTGAACGCGGGAGAGGATCCGGGGAGCTGTTTTTT.

This clone was seen just once. This sequence joins TRBV6-5 and TRBJ2-7, with TRBD1 as a possible D gene (5 bases). The CDR3 length is 13 residues. Germline V gene data show CDR1 as MNHEY and CDR2 as SVGAGI. Between the trimmed V and J ends, which lost 6 bases and 3 bases, there was a span of 12 bases. The CDR3 region is CASSRDRYYEQYF. The CDR3 DNA follows: TGTGCCAGCAGCCGCGACAGATACTACGAGCAGTACTTC.

V gene TRBV11-2 combines with J gene TRBJ2-1, with 15 bases identical to TRBD2. This CDR3 has 16 residues. Trimming cost V 1 base and J 9 bases; bases outside gene matches: 4. Per germline, CDR1 SGHAT and CDR2 FQNNGV. The CDR3 region is CASSLGGTSGRREQFF. The CDR3 DNA sequence: TGTGCCAGCAGCTTAGGCGGGACTAGCGGGAGGCGTGAGCAGTTCTTC.

CDR3 nucleotide sequence: TGTGCCAGCAGCCCCAACACAGGACCCGCCGGCGGAAACACCATATATTTT. Its protein product is CASSPNTGPAGGNTIYF. The V gene is TRBV7-6, the J gene TRBJ1-3; possible D gene TRBD1, 5 bases. Trimming left V 5 bases short and J 4 bases short, with 21 bases between. Germline CDR1 SGHVS, CDR2 FNYEAQ. The CDR3 runs to 17 residues.

The chain employs TRBV5-1 and TRBJ2-7; 7 bases align to TRBD2. CDR1 is SGHRS and CDR2 is YFSETQ in the germline V gene. V gave up 0 bases and J gave up 2 bases; unmatched junction bases: 8. The CDR3 is 16 residues long. The CDR3 DNA is TGCGCCAGCAGCTTGGCCGCCCAGCGGGGAACCTACGAGCAGTACTTC. It encodes CASSLAAQRGTYEQYF. The full variable domain, in which reference TRBV5-1 and TRBJ2-7 provide the parts outside the CDR3, is KAGVTQTPRYLIKTRGQQVTLSCSPISGHRSVSWYQQTPGQGLQFLFEYFSETQRNKGNFPGRFSGRQFSNSRSEMNVSTLELGDSALYLCASSLAAQRGTYEQYFGPGTRLTVT.

The CDR3 region has the DNA TGTGCCACCCGAGTAAGAGCGGGAGCCGGGTCCTACGAGCAGTACTTC. It translates to CATRVRAGAGSYEQYF. The chain links TRBV19 to TRBJ2-7; 8 nucleotides match TRBD2. CDR1 LNHDA and CDR2 SQIVND come from the germline V gene (reference sequence). The length of the CDR3 is 16 residues. V gave up 10 bases and J gave up 1 base; unmatched junction bases: 15.

CDR3 residues: CASSIGSSYEQYF. The DNA for the CDR3 is TGTGCCAGCAGCATAGGGAGCTCCTACGAGCAGTACTTC. The chain is built from TRBV11-2 and TRBJ2-7; possible D gene TRBD2, 5 bases. The V and J ends lost 5 bases and 0 bases respectively, with 8 bases between them. Germline lookup yields CDR1 SGHAT and CDR2 FQNNGV. The CDR3 length is 13 residues.

The J gene is TRBJ2-7, the V gene TRBV28; D might be TRBD1 (5 bases). The CDR3 length is 14 residues. V lost 6 bases and J lost 1, with 13 bases in between. Germline CDR1 MDHEN, CDR2 SYDVKM. In DNA form, the CDR3 reads TGTGCCAGCAGCCCTCAGGGCTCGTCCTACGAGCAGTACTTC. This sequence encodes CASSPQGSSYEQYF.

This clone has only a few counts. The rearrangement links TRBV27 to TRBJ2-2, with 7 bases fitting TRBD1. The junction had 1 base not matched to a gene; V was cut back by 4 bases and J by 5 bases. CDR1 MNHEY and CDR2 SMNVEV come from the germline V gene (reference sequence). This CDR3 region has 13 residues. In DNA, the CDR3 is TGTGCCAGCAGTTCCAGGGGGACCGGGGAGCTGTTTTTT. This sequence encodes CASSSRGTGELFF.

In the case of this clone: The germline gene is not matched at one end of the junction; a read error may be the cause. V is TRBV15 and J is TRBJ2-6; a weak D match, TRBD1 (5 bases). The CDR3 has 15 amino acids. Germline CDR1 and CDR2: LNHNV and YYDKDF (reference sequence). CDR3 nucleotide sequence: TGTGCCACCAGCCCTCGATACTCTGGGGCCAGCGTCCTGACTTTC. This translates into CATSPRYSGASVLTF.

This clone showed up just a few times. This rearrangement joins TRBV6-1 to TRBJ2-7, with 11 bases that match TRBD2. CDR3 size: 16 residues. With 3 bases clipped from V and 2 bases from J, the junction kept 6 bases outside the gene matches. Germline values: CDR1 MNHNS, CDR2 SASEGT. The CDR3 is CASSDLPGLAAYEQYF. CDR3 bases: TGTGCCAGCAGTGATCTGCCGGGACTAGCGGCCTACGAGCAGTACTTC.

The chain joins TRBV11-1 to TRBJ2-3; 14 bases fit TRBD2. This CDR3 spans 17 amino acids. The V gene's germline CDR1 is SGHAT and CDR2 FQDESV (reference sequence). V shed 5 bases, J shed 0 bases, and the junction held 4 bases outside the gene matches. DNA for the CDR3: TGTGCCAGCAGCCTGAGGACTAGCGGGGGGAGCACAGATACGCAGTATTTT. It specifies CASSLRTSGGSTDTQYF.

The chain carries TRBV15 and TRBJ1-5, with no clear D. This CDR3 has 15 amino acids. Germline CDR1 is LNHNV and CDR2 is YYDKDF (reference sequence). The germline V and J ends were trimmed by 3 bases and 2 bases, with 11 bases remaining between them. The CDR3 sequence is CATSSIGMGNQPQHF. The CDR3 DNA reads TGTGCCACCAGCAGTATCGGGATGGGCAATCAGCCCCAGCATTTT.

The chain has TRBV6-1 and TRBJ1-5; perhaps TRBD1 as D (5 bases). This CDR3 has 14 amino acids. Germline lookup yields CDR1 MNHNS and CDR2 SASEGT. The germline V and J ends were trimmed by 2 bases and 2 bases, with 7 bases remaining between them. CDR3 DNA: TGTGCCAGCAGTGAATCAGGGCGCAATCAGCCCCAGCATTTT. Protein: CASSESGRNQPQHF.

A few counts support this clone. The genes are TRBV6-6 and TRBJ2-5, with TRBD2 matching over 13 bases. Germline values: CDR1 MNHNY, CDR2 SVGAGI (reference sequence). The CDR3 contains 14 residues. V dropped 5 bases and J dropped 5; count of bases not matched to a gene: 2. This CDR3 reads CASSGLAGDETQYF. In nucleotides, the CDR3 is TGTGCCAGCAGTGGACTAGCGGGAGACGAGACCCAGTACTTC.

The chain carries TRBV7-2 and TRBJ2-4; D possibly corresponds to TRBD2 (5 bases). Germline values: CDR1 SGHTA, CDR2 FQGNSA. There are 13 residues in the CDR3. With 3 bases removed from V and 9 bases from J, the gap between germline ends came to 12 bases. CDR3 loop: CASSFRGSGIQYF. The CDR3 DNA follows: TGTGCCAGCAGCTTCCGGGGAAGTGGCATTCAGTACTTC. The full variable domain, with the rest looked up from reference TRBV7-2 and TRBJ2-4, is GAGVSQSPSNKVTEKGKDVELRCDPISGHTALYWYRQSLGQGLEFLIYFQGNSAPDKSGLPSDRFSAERTGGSVSTLTIQRTQQEDSAVYLCASSFRGSGIQYFGAGTRLSVL.

V gene TRBV28 combines with J gene TRBJ1-5; D is undetermined. The CDR3 loop spans 15 amino acids. The germline V gene has CDR1 MDHEN and CDR2 SYDVKM. V lost 3 bases to trimming and J lost 4 bases, with 13 bases between them. The DNA of the CDR3 is TGTGCCAGCAGTTTCGGGAAGAAGGGTAATCAGCCCCAGCATTTT. Translating gives CASSFGKKGNQPQHF.

V and J are TRBV5-1 and TRBJ2-1, with TRBD2 identical over 13 bases. Germline-derived CDR1 and CDR2 are SGHRS and YFSETQ. The CDR3 has 17 residues. The V gene end was trimmed by 0 bases and the J gene end by 4 bases; junction bases not matched to a gene: 4. CDR3: CASSLASTSGGYNEQFF. The DNA for the CDR3 is TGCGCCAGCAGCTTGGCGTCGACTAGCGGGGGGTACAATGAGCAGTTCTTC. Supplemented by reference TRBV5-1 and TRBJ2-1, the full variable domain reads KAGVTQTPRYLIKTRGQQVTLSCSPISGHRSVSWYQQTPGQGLQFLFEYFSETQRNKGNFPGRFSGRQFSNSRSEMNVSTLELGDSALYLCASSLASTSGGYNEQFFGPGTRLTVL.